This T cell receptor beta chain was captured in a study of neoadjuvant anti-PD-1 for oral cavity cancer. Clones were read by immunoSEQ multiplex PCR, and TCRdb kept only the in-frame ones, dropping some. The sample holds more than 6,500 clones, roughly 45% seen once. V lost 6 bases to trimming and J lost 5 bases, with 15 bases between them. CDR3 length: 14 residues. Germline-derived CDR1 and CDR2 are MNHNS and SASEGT. The material sequenced was tumor tissue, taken before nivolumab (anti-PD-1) treatment. The V and J genes are TRBV6-1 and TRBJ2-3; D is tentatively TRBD1 or TRBD2 (7 bases each). The receptor comes from a person aged 35-79 years with oral cavity squamous cell carcinoma. CDR3 sequence: CASSATGEGDTQYF. For the CDR3, the DNA is TGTGCCAGCAGCGCTACAGGGGAGGGAGATACGCAGTATTTT.